The 13 T cell receptor beta chains below were found in one sample sequenced in a study of T cell responses to AZD1222 COVID-19 vaccine. The method was immunoSEQ multiplex PCR; TCRdb's version includes in-frame clones alone and lacks a portion of them. The table records 100,000 to 120,000 clones, approximately 89% of them present only once. Specimen: peripheral blood, collected on day 0 of MenACWY control vaccination. These receptors all come from an adult in good health.

The chain is built from TRBV11-1 and TRBJ2-2; 8 bases fit TRBD2. There are 15 residues in the CDR3. Germline V gene lookup returns CDR1 SGHAT and CDR2 FQDESV (reference sequence). The V segment lost 5 bases and the J segment 6 bases; nucleotides outside the gene matches: 8. The CDR3 sequence: CASSTYGGAAGELFF. The CDR3, as DNA: TGTGCCAGCAGCACATACGGGGGGGCGGCCGGGGAGCTGTTTTTT.

The V call is TRBV19, the J call TRBJ1-5; D is unclear. Between the trimmed V and J ends, which lost 1 base and 0 bases, there was a span of 13 bases. Germline lookup yields CDR1 LNHDA and CDR2 SQIVND (reference sequence). This CDR3 has 17 amino acids. The CDR3 region is CASSIGGLTYSNQPQHF. The CDR3 DNA reads as TGTGCCAGTAGTATAGGCGGACTCACTTATAGCAATCAGCCCCAGCATTTT.

The chain uses TRBV7-9 and TRBJ1-5, with D perhaps matching TRBD1 (5 bases). Germline CDR1 SEHNR, CDR2 FQNEAQ (reference sequence). Trimming cost V 0 bases and J 6 bases, with 15 bases left between them. The CDR3 has 16 amino acids. The chain's CDR3 is CASSLAQDTGAQPQHF. CDR3 DNA: TGTGCCAGCAGCTTAGCACAGGACACCGGGGCTCAGCCCCAGCATTTT.

The chain has TRBV12-3 or TRBV12-4 and TRBJ2-7; TRBD1 matches 10 bases. The V segment lost 5 bases and the J segment 6 bases; nucleotides outside the gene matches: 4. CDR3 size: 13 residues. The CDR3 sequence: CASSPGQGVEQYF. In nucleotides, the CDR3 is TGTGCCAGCAGTCCAGGACAGGGGGTCGAGCAGTACTTC.

This chain uses TRBV19 with TRBJ2-2; D might be TRBD1 (6 bases). Trimming took off 5 bases at V and 9 bases at J, with 16 bases between the two ends. Per the germline V gene, CDR1 is LNHDA and CDR2 is SQIVND (reference sequence). The CDR3 is 14 residues long. Written as DNA, the CDR3 is TGTGCCAGTAGTGTTAACAGGGATTTCCGGGAGCTGTTTTTT. As protein: CASSVNRDFRELFF.

The chain couples TRBV5-4 to TRBJ2-7, with 8 bases matching TRBD1. V shed 4 bases, J shed 5 bases, and the junction held 8 bases outside the gene matches. CDR1 and CDR2 from the germline V gene are SGHNT and YYREEE (reference sequence). The CDR3 consists of 14 residues. The CDR3 sequence: CASSLARGLDEQYF. As DNA, the CDR3 is TGTGCCAGCAGCCTAGCCAGGGGGCTCGACGAGCAGTACTTC.

The chain uses TRBV19 and TRBJ1-5, with D maybe TRBD1 (6 bases). V was trimmed by 3 bases and J by 2 bases, leaving 11 bases between them. The CDR3 totals 15 residues. Germline V CDR1 and CDR2: LNHDA, SQIVND (reference sequence). CDR3 nucleotides: TGTGCCAGTAGTATGTGGGGGCGCGGCAATCAGCCCCAGCATTTT. Protein sequence: CASSMWGRGNQPQHF.

V usage is TRBV5-6 and J usage is TRBJ2-7; D is unresolved. The germline V gene encodes CDR1 SGHDT and CDR2 YYEEEE. V gave up 4 bases and J gave up 6 bases, with 11 bases separating them. This CDR3 has 12 amino acids. The CDR3 region has the DNA TGTGCCAGCAGCCAATATTGGGGCGAGCAGTACTTC. Its protein is CASSQYWGEQYF.

The chain recombines TRBV18 with TRBJ1-2, with TRBD1 matching 7 bases. This CDR3 comprises 15 residues. V was clipped by 1 base and J by 8 bases; unmatched bases: 10. The germline CDR1 and CDR2 sequences are KGHSH and LQKENI. This CDR3 reads CASSPREAGGYGYTF. Here the CDR3 DNA reads TGTGCCAGCTCACCACGCGAGGCAGGGGGATACGGCTACACCTTC.

The chain uses TRBV24-1 and TRBJ1-2; D perhaps matches TRBD1 (5 bases). The germline V and J ends were trimmed by 3 bases and 4 bases, with 20 bases remaining between them. Germline V gene data show CDR1 as KGHDR and CDR2 as SFDVKD. This CDR3 spans 17 amino acids. CDR3 region: CATSDGHGPPPGYGYTF. DNA of the CDR3: TGTGCCACCAGTGATGGACATGGGCCCCCACCGGGCTATGGCTACACCTTC.

The rearrangement links TRBV7-8 to TRBJ2-5, with 9 bases identical to TRBD1. This CDR3 has 14 residues. V shed 6 bases, J shed 5 bases, and the junction held 7 bases outside the gene matches. Germline V gene lookup returns CDR1 SGHVS and CDR2 FQNEAQ. The CDR3 region has the DNA TGTGCCAGCAGACGTGACAGGGGGTTGGAGACCCAGTACTTC. It is translated as CASRRDRGLETQYF.

The chain carries TRBV5-4 and TRBJ2-1, with TRBD2 matching 10 bases. This CDR3 spans 15 amino acids. The V gene's germline CDR1 is SGHNT and CDR2 YYREEE (reference sequence). V lost 6 bases to trimming and J lost 8 bases; unmatched junction nucleotides: 11. This CDR3 reads CASTRELAGFDEQFF. The DNA for the CDR3 is TGTGCCAGCACCCGGGAACTAGCGGGATTCGATGAGCAGTTCTTC.

The chain couples TRBV7-8 to TRBJ2-7; 7 bases align to TRBD2. Germline CDR1 reads SGHVS; CDR2 reads FQNEAQ. The ends lost 6 bases at V and 1 base at J; junction bases unmatched: 3. The CDR3 length is 13 residues. CDR3 residues: CASRGRGSYEQYF. CDR3 nucleotides: TGTGCCAGCAGGGGGCGGGGGTCCTACGAGCAGTACTTC.